This T cell receptor (beta chain) was sequenced in a study of regulatory T cells in long-lasting Graves disease. As for time point: persistent/refractory GD, antithyroid drugs over 5 years with positive TRAb. There was RNA extracted from PBMCs, and the TCR library was made from it. This clonotype came up many times. Its antigen remains unknown. J gave up 6 bases and V 5 bases, and 4 bases lay outside the gene matches. CDR1 is PRHDT, CDR2 FYEKMQ, per germline (reference sequence). The CDR3 sequence is 14 residues long. Both iRepertoire HTBI primers and Arm-PCR of CDR3 regions were used to build the TCR beta libraries. One entry per CDR3 protein results from TCRdb running MiXCR on the multiplex PCR reads. The sample records about 400,000 distinct CDR3 sequences, roughly 20% being singletons. The study, taken as a whole, reports: Persistent disease was characterized by preferential usage of TRBV28, TRBJ1-2 and TRBJ2-5.

The chain uses TRBV13 and TRBJ2-7; TRBD2 agrees at 13 bases. This sequence originates from a female donor with Graves disease. The starting material was peripheral blood mononuclear cells (PBMCs), obtained when the disease was refractory, from a patient treated with antithyroid drugs. The CDR3, as DNA: TGTGCCAGCAGCCGAGGGACTAGCGGGGCCGAGCAGTACTTC. Translating gives CASSRGTSGAEQYF.